This T cell receptor (beta chain) was found in a study of tumor-infiltrating lymphocytes in primary liver carcinoma. Study conclusions and caveats: Blood trailed tumors significantly in top-250-clone fraction (p = 0.039).

With respect to this clonotype: Its cognate antigen is unknown. The junction shows a germline mismatch at one end, possibly a read error.

Total RNA amounting to around 540 ng was the source from which TCR beta cDNA was made with a constant-region primer. Slightly modified ARM-PCR, run as three nested multiplex PCR rounds, produced the TCR beta libraries. TRBV1-TRBV30 forward primers paired with a C-beta reverse primer drove the first two PCR rounds, about 11 cycles each. TCRdb fed the multiplex PCR reads into MiXCR, producing one record per CDR3 protein. The sample gives around 27,000 distinct CDR3 sequences, around 84% of which show up once; 40% to 50% is in the top ten. The CDR3 runs to 15 residues. CDR1 MNHNS and CDR2 SASEGT come from the germline V gene. Co-extracting RNA and DNA was done with roughly 17-34 mg of unsorted bulk tissue as input. For each tumor, five separate regions were sampled. Over 80% of the cells in every tumor sample were viable tumor cells.

The sample was liver tumor tissue from sampling region 3. Subset here: tumor region T3, left-lateral pole. The chain couples TRBV6-1 to TRBJ2-7, with D possibly TRBD2 on 8 matching bases. This TCR was recovered from a man aged 40-49 years with primary liver carcinoma and hepatitis B virus infection. CDR3 sequence reads: CGSSEGGSGGIEQYF. CDR3 in DNA: TGTGGCAGCAGTGAAGGGGGCTCGGGGGGGATCGAGCAGTACTTC.